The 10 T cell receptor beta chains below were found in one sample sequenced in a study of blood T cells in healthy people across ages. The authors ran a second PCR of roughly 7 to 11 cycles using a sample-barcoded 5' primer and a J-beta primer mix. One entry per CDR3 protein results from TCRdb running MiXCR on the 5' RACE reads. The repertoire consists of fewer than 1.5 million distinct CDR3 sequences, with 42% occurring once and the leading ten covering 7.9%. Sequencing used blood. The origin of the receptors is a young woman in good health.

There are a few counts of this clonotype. CDR3 residues: CASRLAGAEETQYF. The CDR3 bases are TGTGCCAGCAGACTAGCGGGGGCCGAAGAGACCCAGTACTTC. This chain joins TRBV6-5 and TRBJ2-4, with TRBD2 identical over 11 bases. Gene TRBJ2-5 matches the end of the DNA better, so the J call may be wrong. The germline gives CDR1 MNHEY, CDR2 SVGAGI. The CDR3 runs to 14 residues.

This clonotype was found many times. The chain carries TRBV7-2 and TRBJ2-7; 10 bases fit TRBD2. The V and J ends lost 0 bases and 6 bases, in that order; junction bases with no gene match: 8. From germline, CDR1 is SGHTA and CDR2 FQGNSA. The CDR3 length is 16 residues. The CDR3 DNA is TGTGCCAGCAGCTTAGCAGCTAGCGGGAGTTCAGGCGAGCAGTACTTC. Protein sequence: CASSLAASGSSGEQYF. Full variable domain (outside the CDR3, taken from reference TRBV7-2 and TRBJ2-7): GAGVSQSPSNKVTEKGKDVELRCDPISGHTALYWYRQSLGQGLEFLIYFQGNSAPDKSGLPSDRFSAERTGGSVSTLTIQRTQQEDSAVYLCASSLAASGSSGEQYFGPGTRLTVT.

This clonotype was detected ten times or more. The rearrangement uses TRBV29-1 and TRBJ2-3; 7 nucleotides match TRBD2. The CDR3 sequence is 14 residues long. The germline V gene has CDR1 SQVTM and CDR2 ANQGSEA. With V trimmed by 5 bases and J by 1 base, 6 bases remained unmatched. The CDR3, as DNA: TGCAGCGTTTACTCCCTAGCGGGCACAGATACGCAGTATTTT. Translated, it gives CSVYSLAGTDTQYF.

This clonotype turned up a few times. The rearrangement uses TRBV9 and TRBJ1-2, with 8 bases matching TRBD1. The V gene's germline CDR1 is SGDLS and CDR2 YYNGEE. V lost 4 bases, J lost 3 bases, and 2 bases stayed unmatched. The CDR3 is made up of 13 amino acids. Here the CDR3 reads CASSTGQDYGYTF. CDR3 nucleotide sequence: TGTGCCAGCAGCACGGGACAGGACTATGGCTACACCTTC.

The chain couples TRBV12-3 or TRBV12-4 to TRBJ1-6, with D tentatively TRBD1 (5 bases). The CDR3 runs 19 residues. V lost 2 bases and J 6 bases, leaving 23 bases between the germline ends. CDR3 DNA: TGTGCCAGCAGTTTATGGGCAGGGAGGGCTGCAAGGCTTAATTCACCCCTCCACTTT. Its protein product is CASSLWAGRAARLNSPLHF.

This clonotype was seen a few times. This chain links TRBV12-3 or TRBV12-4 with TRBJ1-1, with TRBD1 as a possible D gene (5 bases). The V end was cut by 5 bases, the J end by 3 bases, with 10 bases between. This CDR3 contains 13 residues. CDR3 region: CASSLTADTEAFF. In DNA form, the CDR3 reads TGTGCCAGCAGTCTGACAGCGGACACTGAAGCTTTCTTT.

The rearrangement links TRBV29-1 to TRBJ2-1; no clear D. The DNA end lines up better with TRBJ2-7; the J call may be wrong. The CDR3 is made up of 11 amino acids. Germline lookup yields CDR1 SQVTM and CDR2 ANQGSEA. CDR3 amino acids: CSVTPYNEQYF. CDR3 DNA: TGCAGCGTAACCCCATACAATGAGCAGTACTTC.

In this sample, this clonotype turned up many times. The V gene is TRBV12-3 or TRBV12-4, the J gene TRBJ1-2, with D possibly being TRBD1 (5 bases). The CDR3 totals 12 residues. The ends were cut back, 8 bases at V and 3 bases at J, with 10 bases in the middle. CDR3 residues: CASSTAHYGYTF. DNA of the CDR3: TGTGCCAGCTCGACAGCCCACTATGGCTACACCTTC.

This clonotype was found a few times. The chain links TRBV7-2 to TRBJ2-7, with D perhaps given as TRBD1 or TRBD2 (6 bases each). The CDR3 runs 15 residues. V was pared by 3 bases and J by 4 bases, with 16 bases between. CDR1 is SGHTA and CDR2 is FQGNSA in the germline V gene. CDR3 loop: CASSLVKGGGYEQYF. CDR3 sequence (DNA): TGTGCCAGCAGCTTGGTCAAAGGAGGGGGTTACGAGCAGTACTTC.

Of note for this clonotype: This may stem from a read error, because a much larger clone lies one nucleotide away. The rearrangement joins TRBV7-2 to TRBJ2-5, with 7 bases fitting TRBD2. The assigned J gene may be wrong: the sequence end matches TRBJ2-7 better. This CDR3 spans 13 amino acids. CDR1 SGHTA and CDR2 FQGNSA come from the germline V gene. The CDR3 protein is CASKLARSYEQYF. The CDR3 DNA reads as TGTGCCAGCAAACTAGCGAGAAGTTACGAGCAGTACTTC.